These T cell receptor beta chains were read from a single sample in a study of blood T cell repertoires in COVID-19. The method was immunoSEQ multiplex PCR; TCRdb's version includes in-frame clones alone and lacks a portion of them. The table lists 250,000 to 300,000 clones, about 89% of them singletons, with 2% to 2.5% in the top ten. Sequencing was performed on peripheral blood. These receptors were obtained from a middle-aged man with acute or convalescent COVID-19. CDR3s include the opening cysteine and the closing phenylalanine or tryptophan. D genes are given only for firm matches. Expanded clones are given a class, and other clones once, few, many or no size at all.

j_gene | d_gene | v_gene | abundance | CDR3aa | CDR3nt
TRBJ2-3 | NA | TRBV18 | NA | CASSAGQDTQYF | TGTGCCAGCTCGGCCGGACAGGATACGCAGTATTTT
TRBJ1-2 | NA | TRBV27 | NA | CASSLTKANYGYTF | TGTGCCAGCAGTTTAACAAAAGCTAACTATGGCTACACCTTC
TRBJ2-3 | NA | TRBV6-6 | NA | CASSPVGGDTQYF | TGTGCCAGCAGTCCCGTGGGGGGAGATACGCAGTATTTT
TRBJ2-3 | NA | TRBV7-3 | NA | CASSLLGGSDTQYF | TGTGCCAGCAGCTTACTGGGGGGTTCAGATACGCAGTATTTT
TRBJ1-4 | TRBD1 | TRBV2 | NA | CASSERGQPNEKLFF | TGTGCCAGCAGTGAAAGGGGACAGCCGAATGAAAAACTGTTTTTT
TRBJ1-2 | TRBD1 | TRBV6-5 | NA | CASRTGANYGYTF | TGTGCCAGCAGAACAGGGGCCAACTATGGCTACACCTTC
TRBJ2-3 | TRBD1 | TRBV11-2 | NA | CASSPGTARTDTQYF | TGTGCCAGCAGTCCCGGGACAGCCCGCACAGATACGCAGTATTTT
TRBJ2-7 | TRBD2 | TRBV5-1 | NA | CASSPNLRTSGDEQYF | TGCGCCAGCAGCCCCAACCTTCGGACTAGCGGGGACGAGCAGTACTTC
TRBJ1-2 | NA | TRBV7-3 | NA | CASSLNRDYGYTF | TGTGCCAGCAGCTTAAACAGGGACTATGGCTACACCTTC
TRBJ2-5 | NA | TRBV2 | NA | CASSEIGSQTQYF | TGTGCCAGCAGTGAGATCGGTAGCCAGACCCAGTACTTC
TRBJ1-1 | TRBD1 | TRBV19 | NA | CAKQGAQKTEAFF | TGTGCCAAACAGGGGGCGCAGAAGACTGAAGCTTTCTTT
TRBJ1-1 | NA | TRBV27 | NA | CASSLVRGGEAFF | TGTGCCAGCAGTTTAGTGCGGGGTGGAGAAGCTTTCTTT
TRBJ2-7 | NA | TRBV12-5 | NA | CASGFREVRSYEQYF | TGTGCTAGTGGTTTTAGGGAGGTTCGCTCCTACGAGCAGTACTTC
TRBJ2-5 | NA | TRBV12-3/TRBV12-4 | NA | CASTDGETQYF | TGTGCCAGCACAGACGGGGAGACCCAGTACTTC
TRBJ1-4 | NA | TRBV27 | NA | CASRPGVRNEKLFF | TGTGCCAGCAGGCCAGGGGTAAGGAATGAAAAACTGTTTTTT
TRBJ1-5 | NA | TRBV6-5 | NA | CASSPQGNSNQPQHF | TGTGCCAGCAGTCCCCAGGGAAATAGCAATCAGCCCCAGCATTTT
TRBJ1-5 | TRBD1 | TRBV27 | NA | CASSSRTGGRSNDQPQHF | TGTGCCAGCAGTTCCCGGACAGGGGGCCGTTCCAATGATCAGCCCCAGCATTTT
TRBJ1-1 | NA | TRBV12-3/TRBV12-4 | NA | CASSFLEEAFF | TGTGCCAGCAGTTTTTTGGAGGAAGCTTTCTTT
TRBJ2-1 | TRBD1 | TRBV7-6 | NA | CASSLQGQGGDEQFF | TGTGCCAGCAGCTTACAGGGACAGGGAGGGGATGAGCAGTTCTTC
TRBJ2-3 | TRBD1 | TRBV29-1 | once | CSVREGTASTDTQYF | TGCAGCGTTAGAGAAGGGACAGCTAGCACAGATACGCAGTATTTT
TRBJ2-1 | NA | TRBV19 | many | CASSIDGPGINEQFF | TGTGCCAGTAGTATAGACGGGCCGGGGATCAATGAGCAGTTCTTC
TRBJ1-2 | NA | TRBV27 | NA | CASSLRGQISGYTF | TGTGCCAGCAGTTTAAGGGGCCAAATCTCCGGCTACACCTTC
TRBJ2-7 | NA | TRBV6-5 | NA | CASSQYEQYF | TGTGCCAGCAGTCAATACGAGCAGTACTTC
TRBJ1-1 | NA | TRBV12-3/TRBV12-4 | NA | CASSLRENTEAFF | TGTGCCAGCAGCCTACGAGAGAACACTGAAGCTTTCTTT